This passage covers 5 T cell receptor beta chains from one sample sequenced in a study of blood T cell repertoires in COVID-19. Measured with immunoSEQ multiplex PCR; TCRdb has only the in-frame clones, and not every one. Of approximately 50,000 clones in the sample, over 80% are singletons; the top ten hold roughly 7%. Sequencing input: peripheral blood. Every receptor here comes from a man between 65 and 79 years old with active COVID-19.

The chain has TRBV9 and TRBJ1-5; D not certain. The CDR3 covers 15 residues. The V gene lost 0 bases and the J gene lost 2 bases, with 9 bases spanning the gap. Germline V lookup: CDR1 SGDLS, CDR2 YYNGEE. The CDR3 loop reads CASSVDHSGNQPQHF. CDR3 in DNA: TGTGCCAGCAGCGTAGACCATTCGGGCAATCAGCCCCAGCATTTT.

This chain connects TRBV5-6 to TRBJ2-7; D perhaps matches TRBD2 (5 bases). This CDR3 comprises 13 residues. Deletions cut 5 bases from V and 3 bases from J, with 12 bases between. Germline V CDR1 and CDR2: SGHDT, YYEEEE. CDR3 DNA: TGTGCCAGCAGTGTAGACGGAGGCTACGAGCAGTACTTC. As protein: CASSVDGGYEQYF.

The rearrangement joins TRBV19 to TRBJ1-1; tentative D call: TRBD1 (6 bases). CDR1 and CDR2 from the germline V gene are LNHDA and SQIVND (reference sequence). This CDR3 comprises 14 residues. Trimming removed 0 bases from V and 5 bases from J, with 10 bases in between. The CDR3 is CASSIEGAGTEAFF. The CDR3, as DNA: TGTGCCAGTAGTATAGAGGGGGCTGGGACTGAAGCTTTCTTT.

For this clone: At one end the junction does not follow the germline gene, possibly because of a read error. The rearrangement links TRBV5-4 to TRBJ2-7; maybe TRBD1 (6 bases). This CDR3 is built from 12 residues. Germline V gives CDR1 SGHNT, CDR2 YYREEE (reference sequence). The DNA for the CDR3 is TGTGCCAGCAGCTTCCCGGCAGGGGAGCTGTACTTC. It specifies CASSFPAGELYF. Together with reference TRBV5-4 and TRBJ2-7, the CDR3 gives the full variable domain: ETGVTQSPTHLIKTRGQQVTLRCSSQSGHNTVSWYQQALGQGPQFIFQYYREEENGRGNFPPRFSGLQFPNYSSELNVNALELDDSALYLCASSFPAGELYFGPGTRLTVT.

The chain carries TRBV12-3 or TRBV12-4 and TRBJ2-1; D is unresolved. The CDR3 contains 11 residues. V was cut by 5 bases and J by 10 bases, with 9 bases left in between. The CDR3 DNA sequence: TGTGCCAGCAGTACCCCGCGGGAGCAGTTCTTC. As protein: CASSTPREQFF.